What follows describes a single T cell receptor (beta chain). This sample was taken from a study of shared clonotypes between healthy human individuals. Profiling relied on immunoSEQ multiplex PCR, and the TCRdb table lists in-frame clones only, not all of them. The sample carries around 1,100,000 clones, 70% to 80% recorded once. The CDR3 runs to 14 residues. Germline V gives CDR1 MNHEY, CDR2 SMNVEV (reference sequence). V lost 8 bases and J lost 4, with 17 bases in between. The V and J genes are TRBV27 and TRBJ2-5; D tentatively reads TRBD1 or TRBD2 (5 bases each). This clonotype was obtained from a young man in good health. Some clones in this sample may be carry-over from other donors' samples. The sequenced material came from memory CD4+ T cells from PBMCs. Subset indicated: CD45RA-negative fraction. CDR3 sequence (DNA): TGTGCCAGCCCCCAGCGGCCGAGGGGAGAGACCCAGTACTTC. Residues: CASPQRPRGETQYF.